One and the same sample provided the 27 T cell receptor beta chains below, sequenced in a study of cytomegalovirus exposure and HLA in healthy donors. PCR primers comprised 60 Vbeta and 13 Jbeta primers. The assay was immunoSEQ multiplex PCR, and TCRdb's table has in-frame clones only and misses some. The data show under 200,000 clones, 80% seen once. The sequenced sample consisted of PBMCs. These receptors originate from a woman in her forties or fifties in good health and CMV-seronegative.

Here the CDR3 DNA reads TGTGCCAGCAGTCCCCTGTTAAGCAGGGATGAAAAACTGTTTTTT. Its protein is CASSPLLSRDEKLFF. The rearrangement uses TRBV6-5 and TRBJ1-4; D might be TRBD1 (5 bases). This CDR3 comprises 15 residues. Germline V gene data show CDR1 as MNHEY and CDR2 as SVGAGI. Trimming took off 5 bases at V and 6 bases at J, with 16 bases between the two ends.

The chain combines TRBV7-2 with TRBJ2-1, with 13 bases lining up with TRBD2. The V gene end was trimmed by 6 bases and the J gene end by 4 bases; junction bases not matched to a gene: 6. This CDR3 has 16 amino acids. CDR1 and CDR2 (germline): SGHTA, FQGNSA. The CDR3 nucleotides read TGTGCCAGCAGTTGGACTAGCGGGAGCGCGTACAATGAGCAGTTCTTC. This codes for CASSWTSGSAYNEQFF.

The chain employs TRBV19 and TRBJ1-2; 8 bases align to TRBD1. V gave up 1 base and J gave up 2 bases; unmatched junction bases: 0. CDR3 size: 14 residues. Germline loops: CDR1 LNHDA, CDR2 SQIVND (reference sequence). The CDR3 spells CASSIGQGNYGYTF. In DNA, the CDR3 is TGTGCCAGTAGTATAGGACAGGGGAACTATGGCTACACCTTC.

The rearrangement uses TRBV7-2 and TRBJ2-1; D is unclear. Trimming removed 1 base at V and 10 bases at J, with 8 bases between. The germline V gene has CDR1 SGHTA and CDR2 FQGNSA. The CDR3 extends over 12 amino acids. CDR3 amino acids: CASSLGLGEQFF. The CDR3 DNA reads TGTGCCAGCAGCTTAGGACTCGGGGAGCAGTTCTTC.

The V call is TRBV27, the J call TRBJ1-5, with D perhaps TRBD1 (5 bases). The germline CDR1 and CDR2 sequences are MNHEY and SMNVEV (reference sequence). V lost 6 bases and J lost 3, with 15 bases in between. The CDR3 is 15 amino acids. The CDR3 sequence is CASSPTRGYNQPQHF. The CDR3 DNA is TGTGCCAGCAGCCCAACGCGGGGGTACAATCAGCCCCAGCATTTT.

This CDR3 reads CASSWTSGRYEQYF. Written as DNA, the CDR3 is TGTGCCAGCAGTTGGACTAGCGGGAGGTACGAGCAGTACTTC. The chain carries TRBV11-1 and TRBJ2-7; the match to TRBD2 covers 14 bases. The CDR3 is 14 residues long. Trimming at V came to 6 bases and at J to 4 bases, leaving 2 bases not matched to a gene. CDR1 is SGHAT and CDR2 is FQDESV in the germline V gene (reference sequence).

This clone was seen more than once but under ten times. The chain couples TRBV27 to TRBJ1-2; 10 nucleotides align to TRBD1. There are 17 residues in the CDR3. Unmatched junction bases numbered 12, after V lost 5 bases and J lost 3 bases. CDR1 is MNHEY, CDR2 SMNVEV, per germline (reference sequence). CDR3 region: CASSPRTGGGLYYGYTF. The CDR3 DNA reads TGTGCCAGCAGTCCCAGGACAGGGGGAGGACTATACTATGGCTACACCTTC.

The chain is built from TRBV10-3 and TRBJ2-1; tentative D call: TRBD2 (5 bases). V lost 4 bases and J 5 bases, leaving 15 bases between the germline ends. CDR1 and CDR2 from the germline V gene are ENHRY and SYGVKD. The CDR3 loop spans 15 amino acids. The CDR3 protein is CAISARGLIDNEQFF. In nucleotides, the CDR3 is TGTGCCATCAGTGCGCGCGGGTTGATCGACAATGAGCAGTTCTTC.

The J gene is TRBJ2-7, the V gene TRBV5-1; TRBD2 matches 7 bases. V dropped 3 bases and J dropped 3; count of bases not matched to a gene: 6. Germline CDR1 and CDR2: SGHRS and YFSETQ. This CDR3 has 14 residues. The DNA of the CDR3 is TGCGCCAGCAGCTGGGGCGGGGGTGGCTACGAGCAGTACTTC. Translating it yields CASSWGGGGYEQYF.

This chain joins TRBV7-2 and TRBJ2-5; TRBD1 matches 8 bases. TRBJ2-7 matches the DNA end more closely, so the J call is doubtful. The CDR3 runs 14 residues. Germline V gene data show CDR1 as SGHTA and CDR2 as FQGNSA. CDR3 protein: CASSFAQGDYEQYF. The CDR3 DNA follows: TGTGCCAGCAGCTTTGCACAGGGGGACTACGAGCAGTACTTC.

This clone has a single count. The chain couples TRBV19 to TRBJ1-2, with 11 bases lining up with TRBD1. The junction had 7 bases not matched to a gene; V was cut back by 6 bases and J by 4 bases. CDR3 length: 15 residues. Germline lookup yields CDR1 LNHDA and CDR2 SQIVND (reference sequence). DNA for the CDR3: TGTGCCAGTAGAGGTTCGGACAGGGGGCTCTATGGCTACACCTTC. Encoded protein: CASRGSDRGLYGYTF.

The gene calls are TRBV10-1 and TRBJ2-3; 7 bases are a match to TRBD2. Germline CDR1 is WNHNN and CDR2 is SYGVQD (reference sequence). The CDR3 is 19 amino acids. J lost 2 bases, V lost 2 bases, and 16 bases had no gene match. The CDR3 sequence is CASSENLPGGPLFTDTQYF. The CDR3 DNA is TGCGCCAGCAGTGAGAATCTTCCGGGAGGCCCACTCTTCACAGATACGCAGTATTTT.

V and J are TRBV10-3 and TRBJ2-7, with TRBD1 matching 8 bases. Trimming removed 3 bases from V and 8 bases from J; junction bases left unmatched: 12. Per the germline V gene, CDR1 is ENHRY and CDR2 is SYGVKD. The CDR3 contains 15 residues. The CDR3 spells CAISDEKTRDRQQYF. CDR3 bases: TGTGCCATCAGTGACGAAAAAACCAGGGACAGGCAGCAGTACTTC.

The chain joins TRBV30 to TRBJ2-1; 9 positions match TRBD1. The ends lost 4 bases at V and 6 bases at J; junction bases unmatched: 7. The V gene's germline CDR1 is GTSNPN and CDR2 SVGIG (reference sequence). CDR3 length equals 14 residues. CDR3 loop: CAWNPGQGRNEQFF. In DNA, the CDR3 is TGTGCCTGGAACCCGGGACAGGGTCGCAATGAGCAGTTCTTC.

The gene calls are TRBV7-2 and TRBJ2-6, with 13 bases identical to TRBD2. This CDR3 is 19 amino acids long. Unmatched junction bases numbered 11, after V lost 6 bases and J lost 3 bases. The V gene's germline CDR1 is SGHTA and CDR2 FQGNSA. The CDR3 DNA is TGTGCCAGCAGTAATTTGGTGACTAGCGGGAGGTTTGGGGCCAACGTCCTGACTTTC. This encodes CASSNLVTSGRFGANVLTF.

The J gene is TRBJ1-1, the V gene TRBV28, with TRBD1 matching over 9 bases. The germline gives CDR1 MDHEN, CDR2 SYDVKM. The CDR3 sequence is 13 residues long. Losses at the gene ends were 5 bases for V and 5 bases for J; bases not matched to a gene: 3. The CDR3 loop reads CASSAGTGTEAFF. In DNA form, the CDR3 reads TGTGCCAGCAGTGCCGGGACAGGGACTGAAGCTTTCTTT. The full variable domain, in which reference TRBV28 and TRBJ1-1 provide the parts outside the CDR3, is DVKVTQSSRYLVKRTGEKVFLECVQDMDHENMFWYRQDPGLGLRLIYFSYDVKMKEKGDIPEGYSVSREKKERFSLILESASTNQTSMYLCASSAGTGTEAFFGQGTRLTVV.

The chain is built from TRBV7-2 and TRBJ1-2; 7 bases line up with TRBD1. The ends lost 5 bases at V and 3 bases at J; junction bases unmatched: 9. CDR3 length: 15 amino acids. Germline V gene data show CDR1 as SGHTA and CDR2 as FQGNSA. The CDR3 sequence: CASSGLRDSYYGYTF. For the CDR3, the DNA is TGTGCCAGCAGCGGCCTCCGGGACAGCTACTATGGCTACACCTTC.

J is TRBJ2-3 and V is TRBV4-2; TRBD2 agrees at 8 bases. Germline CDR1 and CDR2: LGHNA and YNFKEQ. CDR3 size: 18 residues. With 0 bases clipped from V and 0 bases from J, the junction kept 8 bases outside the gene matches. CDR3 DNA: TGTGCCAGCAGCCAAGAATTTGTTAGCGGGACAAGCACAGATACGCAGTATTTT. Translating it yields CASSQEFVSGTSTDTQYF.

This rearrangement joins TRBV28 to TRBJ2-7, with TRBD1 as a possible D gene (6 bases). The CDR3 is 14 amino acids. The germline V gene has CDR1 MDHEN and CDR2 SYDVKM. Trimming removed 6 bases from V and 1 base from J, with 13 bases in between. CDR3 loop: CASRDSIRSYEQYF. As DNA, the CDR3 is TGTGCCAGCAGGGACAGCATAAGATCCTACGAGCAGTACTTC.

The chain uses TRBV15 and TRBJ2-1, with 16 bases identical to TRBD2. CDR1 and CDR2 (germline): LNHNV, YYDKDF (reference sequence). This CDR3 comprises 19 residues. V shed 0 bases, J shed 2 bases, and the junction held 4 bases outside the gene matches. The CDR3 coding sequence is TGTGCCACCAGCAGAGACCCCGGGACTAGCGGGAGGGCCTACAATGAGCAGTTCTTC. Translating it yields CATSRDPGTSGRAYNEQFF.

The genes are TRBV11-2 and TRBJ2-3; the D is unclear. Trimming took 1 base from V and 0 from J, leaving 8 bases between them. The CDR3 has 15 residues. The germline V gene has CDR1 SGHAT and CDR2 FQNNGV. The CDR3 DNA follows: TGTGCCAGCAGCTTAGTAGCACTCAGCACAGATACGCAGTATTTT. Its protein product is CASSLVALSTDTQYF.

The V call is TRBV7-6, the J call TRBJ1-4, with 10 nucleotides matching TRBD1. The V gene's germline CDR1 is SGHVS and CDR2 FNYEAQ. The V gene end was trimmed by 4 bases and the J gene end by 9 bases; junction bases not matched to a gene: 2. The CDR3 spans 13 residues. The CDR3 sequence is CASSSGQGKKLFF. The CDR3 coding sequence is TGTGCCAGCAGCTCGGGACAGGGGAAAAAACTGTTTTTT.

This clone was counted only a few times. The chain joins TRBV27 to TRBJ2-1; 11 bases fit TRBD1. CDR1 MNHEY and CDR2 SMNVEV come from the germline V gene (reference sequence). J was trimmed by 9 bases and V by 0 bases; bases with no gene match: 4. The CDR3 has 15 residues. In DNA, the CDR3 is TGTGCCAGCAGTTTATCGGGACAGGGGGAAAGTGAGCAGTTCTTC. As protein: CASSLSGQGESEQFF.

This clone was seen once. The chain couples TRBV9 to TRBJ2-1; TRBD2 matches 7 bases. This CDR3 contains 14 residues. After removal of 0 bases from V and 6 bases from J, the junction contained 3 bases not matched to a gene. Germline V gene lookup returns CDR1 SGDLS and CDR2 YYNGEE. In DNA form, the CDR3 reads TGTGCCAGCAGCGTAGATGGGACTATCAATGAGCAGTTCTTC. It codes for CASSVDGTINEQFF.

The chain combines TRBV10-3 with TRBJ1-6; 7 bases fit TRBD1. Germline loops: CDR1 ENHRY, CDR2 SYGVKD. Unmatched junction bases numbered 4, after V lost 2 bases and J lost 9 bases. The CDR3 consists of 14 residues. The CDR3 DNA reads as TGTGCCATCAGTGAGACAGGGGTAGCTTCACCCCTCCACTTT. This encodes CAISETGVASPLHF.

The rearrangement links TRBV28 to TRBJ2-5, with 13 nucleotides matching TRBD2. Germline trimming cut 7 bases from V and 5 bases from J; bases unmatched to any gene: 16. Germline CDR1 reads MDHEN; CDR2 reads SYDVKM. The CDR3 totals 18 residues. CDR3 nucleotides: TGTGCCAGCACCCACCCCCGACTAGCGGGGGGCTGGGAGGAGACCCAGTACTTC. Its protein is CASTHPRLAGGWEETQYF.

This clone has a single count. Other DNA sequences in this specimen translate into the identical CDR3. J is TRBJ1-1 and V is TRBV18; a possible D gene is TRBD1 (5 bases). The CDR3 contains 14 residues. Germline V gene data show CDR1 as KGHSH and CDR2 as LQKENI. V lost 6 bases and J lost 0, with 11 bases in between. The CDR3 nucleotides read TGTGCCAGCTCTCCCGACAGAATGAACACTGAAGCTTTCTTT. Its translation is CASSPDRMNTEAFF.